The 32 T cell receptor beta chains below all came from one sample that was sequenced in a study of T-cell reconstitution after alpha-beta-depleted transplantation in children. A TCRbeta library incorporating unique molecular identifiers was prepared. TCRdb passed the PCR reads through MiXCR, listing each CDR3 protein once. This table holds just over 350,000 distinct CDR3 sequences, 10% to 15% found once. Sequenced here: PBMCs, sampled from the stem cell graft. These receptors were collected from a human donor who donated a stem cell graft to a child with Fanconi anemia.

The V call is TRBV29-1, the J call TRBJ2-1; D is unresolved. Germline loops: CDR1 SQVTM, CDR2 ANQGSEA. The CDR3 runs to 16 residues. V was clipped by 0 bases and J by 2 bases, with 14 bases between them. CDR3 loop: CSVEDLVSGPYNEQFF. The CDR3 coding sequence is TGCAGCGTTGAAGATCTCGTCTCTGGCCCCTACAATGAGCAGTTCTTC.

This rearrangement joins TRBV29-1 to TRBJ2-5, with D perhaps TRBD1 (5 bases). The CDR3 has 14 amino acids. Germline V lookup: CDR1 SQVTM, CDR2 ANQGSEA. V lost 0 bases and J lost 2, with 10 bases in between. CDR3 sequence: CSVEDQGRQETQYF. The DNA for the CDR3 is TGCAGCGTTGAAGACCAGGGCAGACAAGAGACCCAGTACTTC.

This clonotype was recorded a few times. The chain couples TRBV3-1 to TRBJ2-1; D perhaps matches TRBD2 (5 bases). The CDR3 consists of 13 residues. V lost 2 bases, J lost 14 bases, and 16 bases lay in between. The germline V gene has CDR1 LGHDT and CDR2 YNNKEL (reference sequence). In DNA form, the CDR3 reads TGTGCCAGCAGCCAAAGGAACGAGGGTGGAAAGTTCTTC. It encodes CASSQRNEGGKFF.

This clonotype occurred many times. This chain joins TRBV9 and TRBJ2-3, with 7 bases aligning to TRBD2. The CDR3 extends over 16 amino acids. Germline lookup yields CDR1 SGDLS and CDR2 YYNGEE. Trimming cost V 1 base and J 2 bases; bases outside gene matches: 7. The CDR3 nucleotides are TGTGCCAGCAGCGTAAGGAGCGGGGTTACCACAGATACGCAGTATTTT. Encoded protein: CASSVRSGVTTDTQYF.

This clonotype was picked up many times. The chain couples TRBV10-2 to TRBJ2-5; D is possibly TRBD2 (6 bases). Germline assignment: CDR1 WSHSY and CDR2 SAAADI. V was shortened by 6 bases and J by 2 bases, with 10 bases between the two germline ends. The CDR3 runs to 13 residues. The CDR3 sequence is CASRRDAQETQYF. The CDR3 nucleotides read TGCGCCAGCAGGCGGGACGCACAAGAGACCCAGTACTTC.

The chain has TRBV5-1 and TRBJ2-3; TRBD2 aligns across 8 bases. The CDR3 sequence is 15 residues long. The V and J ends lost 6 bases and 2 bases, in that order; junction bases with no gene match: 8. Germline-derived CDR1 and CDR2 are SGHRS and YFSETQ. The CDR3 DNA follows: TGCGCCAGCACCCAAATAGCGGGATACACAGATACGCAGTATTTT. Protein product: CASTQIAGYTDTQYF.

This clonotype was detected only a few times. The chain employs TRBV5-1 and TRBJ1-3, with 8 bases matching TRBD1. Germline V gene data show CDR1 as SGHRS and CDR2 as YFSETQ. The CDR3 extends over 15 amino acids. V trimming: 4 bases; J trimming: 3 bases; junction bases outside the gene matches: 6. CDR3 region: CASSLQGVDGNTIYF. CDR3 DNA sequence: TGCGCCAGCAGCCTACAGGGGGTAGATGGAAACACCATATATTTT.

In this sample, this clonotype turned up many times. V is TRBV27 and J is TRBJ2-7, with D hard to call. With 3 bases removed from V and 3 bases from J, the gap between germline ends came to 9 bases. This CDR3 comprises 13 residues. Germline CDR1 MNHEY, CDR2 SMNVEV (reference sequence). The CDR3 sequence is CASSFSVSYEQYF. The CDR3 DNA is TGTGCCAGCAGTTTTTCCGTCAGCTACGAGCAGTACTTC.

This clonotype was seen at least ten times. The V call is TRBV12-3 or TRBV12-4, the J call TRBJ2-2, with 8 nucleotides matching TRBD1. The CDR3 totals 16 residues. J was trimmed by 7 bases and V by 1 base; bases with no gene match: 8. The CDR3 nucleotides read TGTGCCAGCAGTTTAGGGAACAGGGGGTTTAACGGGGAGCTGTTTTTT. As protein: CASSLGNRGFNGELFF.

This clonotype has at least ten counts. The genes are TRBV29-1 and TRBJ2-3; 9 bases are a match to TRBD1. CDR1 and CDR2 (germline): SQVTM, ANQGSEA. This CDR3 region has 17 residues. The V segment lost 4 bases and the J segment 10 bases; nucleotides outside the gene matches: 21. The CDR3 nucleotides are TGCAGCGTTGGATATTCAGCCCGGGACAGGGTCCCACCTCCGCAGTATTTT. It codes for CSVGYSARDRVPPPQYF.

This chain links TRBV4-3 with TRBJ2-3; tentative D call: TRBD2 (5 bases). CDR3 length equals 15 residues. Germline CDR1 and CDR2: LGHNA and YSLEER. The V end was cut by 1 base, the J end by 3 bases, with 11 bases between. The CDR3 loop reads CASSQGTRRTDTQYF. In nucleotides, the CDR3 is TGCGCCAGCAGCCAAGGGACCCGGAGGACAGATACGCAGTATTTT.

This clonotype was seen many times. As DNA, the CDR3 is TGCAGTGCTAGACCCGACATGCGTACGAACACCGGGGAGCTGTTTTTT. Encoded protein: CSARPDMRTNTGELFF. The chain uses TRBV20-1 and TRBJ2-2; D is unclear. The CDR3 totals 16 residues. V lost 2 bases, J lost 0 bases, and 13 bases lay in between. CDR1 is DFQATT, CDR2 SNEGSKA, per germline (reference sequence).

This clonotype has a count of ten or more. This sequence joins TRBV5-1 and TRBJ2-1; TRBD1 matches 9 bases. The CDR3 is 15 residues long. The germline V gene encodes CDR1 SGHRS and CDR2 YFSETQ. V shed 4 bases, J shed 12 bases, and the junction held 14 bases outside the gene matches. The CDR3 DNA is TGCGCCAGCAGCCTCGGACAGGGGTTTAGCGAGGGGCAGTTCTTC. As protein: CASSLGQGFSEGQFF.

CDR3 amino acids: CASSEETTGGGEQFF. As DNA, the CDR3 is TGTGCCAGCAGCGAAGAGACTACGGGGGGGGGTGAGCAGTTCTTC. The V gene is TRBV9, the J gene TRBJ2-1, with 8 bases aligning to TRBD2. Germline lookup yields CDR1 SGDLS and CDR2 YYNGEE. Unmatched junction bases numbered 11, after V lost 3 bases and J lost 9 bases. The CDR3 runs 15 residues.

The V and J genes are TRBV12-5 and TRBJ2-7; 7 bases line up with TRBD1. From germline, CDR1 is LGHNT and CDR2 FRNRAP. This CDR3 spans 19 amino acids. The V and J ends lost 6 bases and 6 bases, in that order; junction bases with no gene match: 26. CDR3 nucleotides: TGTGCTAGTGGCTCGGACAGGAGTATCCTTCTCCCCTCAGGTCCCGAGCAGTACTTC. This encodes CASGSDRSILLPSGPEQYF.

The chain recombines TRBV2 with TRBJ2-2; D is undetermined. The V gene lost 7 bases and the J gene lost 6 bases, with 15 bases spanning the gap. The CDR3 has 14 residues. The germline V gene has CDR1 SNHLY and CDR2 FYNNEI. The CDR3 sequence: CASTFLLLSGELFF. CDR3 bases: TGTGCCAGCACCTTCCTACTTCTGTCCGGGGAGCTGTTTTTT.

Many counts were recorded for this clonotype. V gene TRBV12-3 or TRBV12-4 combines with J gene TRBJ2-7; TRBD2 aligns across 9 bases. This CDR3 contains 14 residues. V dropped 4 bases and J dropped 3; count of bases not matched to a gene: 4. The CDR3 protein is CASSSAAGGYEQYF. The CDR3 nucleotides are TGTGCCAGCAGTTCTGCAGCGGGGGGCTACGAGCAGTACTTC.

The V and J genes are TRBV7-9 and TRBJ1-4; 7 bases agree with TRBD1. The germline V gene encodes CDR1 SEHNR and CDR2 FQNEAQ (reference sequence). The CDR3 sequence is 14 residues long. J lost 7 bases, V lost 4 bases, and 6 bases had no gene match. The CDR3 DNA is TGTGCCAGCAGCTCGACAGGGTCGGGTGAAAAACTGTTTTTT. Translation gives CASSSTGSGEKLFF.

This clonotype was seen just once. The chain has TRBV10-3 and TRBJ1-1; no firm D call. V shed 8 bases and J shed 1 base, with 14 bases lying between them. The CDR3 is 14 residues long. Per the germline V gene, CDR1 is ENHRY and CDR2 is SYGVKD. The CDR3 protein is CAIRSAFQNTEAFF. The CDR3 DNA is TGTGCCATCCGCTCGGCTTTTCAGAACACTGAAGCTTTCTTT.

This clonotype turned up a few times. The J gene is TRBJ1-2, the V gene TRBV29-1, with D possibly being TRBD1 (5 bases). The germline CDR1 and CDR2 sequences are SQVTM and ANQGSEA. CDR3 length: 12 amino acids. Trimming pared 6 bases from V and 4 bases from J, leaving 12 bases between. The CDR3: CSVRGPAYGYTF. DNA of the CDR3: TGCAGCGTCCGGGGCCCAGCCTATGGCTACACCTTC.

This chain links TRBV6-2 or TRBV6-3 with TRBJ2-5, with 7 bases identical to TRBD2. The CDR3 totals 13 residues. J was trimmed by 4 bases and V by 6 bases; bases with no gene match: 5. In germline, CDR1 is MNHEY, CDR2 SVGEGT. CDR3 nucleotide sequence: TGTGCCAGCAGCCGGACTAGACTAGAGACCCAGTACTTC. Translating it yields CASSRTRLETQYF.

This clonotype has just a few counts. V gene TRBV2 combines with J gene TRBJ1-1, with D maybe TRBD1 (6 bases). The V end was cut by 2 bases, the J end by 4 bases, with 14 bases between. Germline CDR1 reads SNHLY; CDR2 reads FYNNEI. This CDR3 is 15 amino acids long. The CDR3 sequence: CASSEILQGFTEAFF. CDR3 DNA sequence: TGTGCCAGCAGTGAAATCCTACAGGGATTCACTGAAGCTTTCTTT.

In this sample, this clonotype turned up a few times. This chain links TRBV6-2 or TRBV6-3 with TRBJ1-1, with a possible D match to TRBD1 (6 bases). Trimming shortened V by 7 bases and J by 10 bases, and 19 bases separated the two germline ends. The CDR3 runs to 13 residues. From germline, CDR1 is MNHEY and CDR2 SVGEGT. The CDR3 loop reads CASTTEGGGGAFF. The CDR3 DNA is TGTGCCAGCACTACTGAAGGTGGAGGGGGAGCTTTCTTT.

This clonotype has a handful of counts. V gene TRBV3-1 combines with J gene TRBJ1-1; a weak D match, TRBD1 (6 bases). The ends were cut back, 4 bases at V and 6 bases at J, with 15 bases in the middle. Germline assignment: CDR1 LGHDT and CDR2 YNNKEL (reference sequence). The CDR3 spans 14 residues. The CDR3 bases are TGTGCCAGCAGCCCAAGGGGGGCCACCGCTGAAGCTTTCTTT. This sequence encodes CASSPRGATAEAFF.

The J gene is TRBJ2-5, the V gene TRBV7-2; 8 bases are shared with TRBD2. CDR3 length equals 15 residues. With 1 base clipped from V and 5 bases from J, the junction kept 6 bases outside the gene matches. Germline CDR1 reads SGHTA; CDR2 reads FQGNSA. The CDR3: CASSLVTGGQETQYF. In DNA form, the CDR3 reads TGTGCCAGCAGCTTAGTAACGGGGGGGCAGGAGACCCAGTACTTC.

V and J are TRBV19 and TRBJ2-5; a possible D gene is TRBD2 (5 bases). This CDR3 has 14 residues. V dropped 5 bases and J dropped 2 bases, with 12 bases sitting between them. Germline values: CDR1 LNHDA, CDR2 SQIVND (reference sequence). The chain's CDR3 is CASSSAAGQETQYF. Here the CDR3 DNA reads TGTGCCAGTAGTTCGGCGGCGGGTCAAGAGACCCAGTACTTC.

This clonotype came up a few times. V usage is TRBV12-3 or TRBV12-4 and J usage is TRBJ1-2, with D possibly TRBD1 on 5 matching bases. This CDR3 contains 13 residues. The V gene lost 3 bases and the J gene lost 6 bases, with 11 bases spanning the gap. CDR3 in amino acids: CASSFSREDGYTF. The CDR3 nucleotides read TGTGCCAGCAGTTTCTCCAGGGAGGATGGCTACACCTTC.

In its sample, this clonotype was seen many times. V gene TRBV6-5 combines with J gene TRBJ2-7; D assignment may be TRBD1 or TRBD2 (6 bases each). The CDR3 covers 16 residues. CDR1 is MNHEY and CDR2 is SVGAGI in the germline V gene. V was shortened by 5 bases and J by 0 bases, with 17 bases between the two germline ends. CDR3 sequence: CASSLGGFHSSYEQYV. The CDR3 DNA is TGTGCCAGCAGTCTCGGGGGCTTCCACAGCTCCTACGAGCAGTACGTC.

The V and J genes are TRBV12-3 or TRBV12-4 and TRBJ2-2; D is tentatively TRBD1 or TRBD2 (5 bases each). Trimming pared 4 bases from V and 7 bases from J, leaving 13 bases between. The CDR3 runs to 14 residues. CDR3 DNA: TGTGCCAGCAGTTGGGGGAATGTGAACGGGGAGCTGTTTTTT. This gives the protein CASSWGNVNGELFF.

This rearrangement joins TRBV12-3 or TRBV12-4 to TRBJ1-1; D possibly corresponds to TRBD1 (5 bases). CDR3 length: 15 amino acids. Deletions cut 3 bases from V and 1 base from J, with 12 bases between. In nucleotides, the CDR3 is TGTGCCAGCAGTTTCACTGCCAGGGAGAACACTGAAGCTTTCTTT. It codes for CASSFTARENTEAFF.

This chain uses TRBV19 with TRBJ2-1; TRBD1 agrees at 12 bases. The CDR3 has 14 amino acids. J was trimmed by 8 bases and V by 6 bases; bases with no gene match: 5. Germline V gene sequence: CDR1 LNHDA, CDR2 SQIVND (reference sequence). The CDR3 loop reads CASSSGTGGHEQFF. The CDR3 coding sequence is TGTGCCAGTAGCTCCGGGACAGGGGGCCATGAGCAGTTCTTC.

The rearrangement joins TRBV5-1 to TRBJ1-1; D unclear. The CDR3 length is 12 residues. V gave up 3 bases and J gave up 3 bases, with 6 bases separating them. CDR1 SGHRS and CDR2 YFSETQ come from the germline V gene. Here the CDR3 DNA reads TGCGCCAGCAGCTACCGGGACACTGAAGCTTTCTTT. Translation: CASSYRDTEAFF.